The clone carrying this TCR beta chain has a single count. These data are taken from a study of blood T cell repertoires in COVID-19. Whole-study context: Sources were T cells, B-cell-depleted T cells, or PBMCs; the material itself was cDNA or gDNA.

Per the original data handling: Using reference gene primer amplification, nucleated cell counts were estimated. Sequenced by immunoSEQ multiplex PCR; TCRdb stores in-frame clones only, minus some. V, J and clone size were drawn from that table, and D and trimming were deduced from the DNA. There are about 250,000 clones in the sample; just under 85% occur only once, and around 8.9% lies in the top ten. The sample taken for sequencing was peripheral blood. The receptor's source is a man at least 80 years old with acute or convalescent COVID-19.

This CDR3 is CAYHPTSGGAKNEQFF. The CDR3, as DNA: TGTGCCTACCACCCGACTAGCGGGGGGGCCAAGAATGAGCAGTTCTTC. The V and J genes are TRBV30 and TRBJ2-1, with 14 bases identical to TRBD2. Germline V gene sequence: CDR1 GTSNPN, CDR2 SVGIG (reference sequence). V gave up 7 bases and J gave up 7 bases; unmatched junction bases: 12. This CDR3 has 16 amino acids.